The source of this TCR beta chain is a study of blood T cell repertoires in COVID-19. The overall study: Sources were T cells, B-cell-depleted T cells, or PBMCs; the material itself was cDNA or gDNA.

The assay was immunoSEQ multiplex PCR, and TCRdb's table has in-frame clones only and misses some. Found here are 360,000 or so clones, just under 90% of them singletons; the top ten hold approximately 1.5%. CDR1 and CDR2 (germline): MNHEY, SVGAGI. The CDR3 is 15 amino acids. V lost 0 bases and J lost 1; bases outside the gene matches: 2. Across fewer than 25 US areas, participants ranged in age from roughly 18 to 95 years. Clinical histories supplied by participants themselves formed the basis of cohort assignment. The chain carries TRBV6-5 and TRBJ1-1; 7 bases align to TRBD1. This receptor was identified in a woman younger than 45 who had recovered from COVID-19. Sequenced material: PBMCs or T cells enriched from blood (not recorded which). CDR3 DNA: TGTGCCAGCAGTTACTCCGGGACAGCGAACACTGAAGCTTTCTTT. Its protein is CASSYSGTANTEAFF.